The 8 T cell receptor beta chains in this list originate from one sample, sequenced in a study of OX40 agonist ivuxolimab in advanced cancers. Produced via immunoSEQ multiplex PCR; TCRdb's table is partial and in-frame only. The sample lists under 150,000 clones, 90% to 95% occurring once. Sequences were derived from CD4+ or CD8+ T cells sorted from blood, sampled in a trial of the OX40 agonist ivuxolimab. Receptor source: an adult with an advanced solid tumor such as melanoma, head and neck, liver or kidney cancer.

The V call is TRBV6-1, the J call TRBJ2-5; 7 bases are a match to TRBD1. The CDR3 loop spans 13 amino acids. Germline V CDR1 and CDR2: MNHNS, SASEGT. V was pared by 7 bases and J by 5 bases, with 7 bases of the junction left unmatched. CDR3 sequence reads: CASMRTGQETQYF. The CDR3 region has the DNA TGTGCCAGCATGAGGACAGGCCAGGAGACCCAGTACTTC.

The chain employs TRBV6-4 and TRBJ1-4; TRBD1 aligns across 8 bases. CDR3 length: 12 amino acids. Germline CDR1 reads MRHNA; CDR2 reads SNTAGT. Unmatched junction bases numbered 7, after V lost 6 bases and J lost 13 bases. The CDR3 sequence is CASRATGGRLFF. For the CDR3, the DNA is TGTGCCAGCAGGGCAACAGGGGGAAGACTGTTTTTT.

This clone has just one count. The gene calls are TRBV5-8 and TRBJ1-5; 8 bases align to TRBD1. V shed 0 bases, J shed 2 bases, and the junction held 7 bases outside the gene matches. Germline V gene sequence: CDR1 SGHTS, CDR2 YDEGEE. CDR3 length: 17 amino acids. The CDR3 bases are TGTGCCAGCAGCTTGGGCTTAACAGGGGGAGGCAATCAGCCCCAGCATTTT. This encodes CASSLGLTGGGNQPQHF.

A remark on this clone: Other DNA sequences in the sample encode the same CDR3. The rearrangement links TRBV4-3 to TRBJ2-1, with D perhaps given as TRBD1 or TRBD2 (6 bases each). Germline V gives CDR1 LGHNA, CDR2 YSLEER. Trimming shortened V by 0 bases and J by 7 bases, and 22 bases separated the two germline ends. This CDR3 comprises 18 residues. The CDR3 loop is CASSQEGLGGPGLNEQFF. The DNA of the CDR3 is TGCGCCAGCAGCCAAGAAGGCTTAGGGGGGCCGGGACTTAATGAGCAGTTCTTC.

The chain employs TRBV5-1 and TRBJ1-6, with TRBD1 as a possible D gene (6 bases). Trimming removed 4 bases at V and 10 bases at J, with 12 bases between. The CDR3 contains 13 residues. From germline, CDR1 is SGHRS and CDR2 YFSETQ. CDR3 DNA: TGCGCCAGCAGCCCGGACAGATCCTCACCCCTCCACTTT. It specifies CASSPDRSSPLHF.

In this sample, this clone turned up once. The chain combines TRBV11-2 with TRBJ1-1; 8 positions agree with TRBD1. The V segment lost 3 bases and the J segment 0 bases; nucleotides outside the gene matches: 6. Germline V lookup: CDR1 SGHAT, CDR2 FQNNGV. CDR3 size: 16 residues. In DNA, the CDR3 is TGTGCCAGCAGCTTGTGGACAGGGCTTATGAACACTGAAGCTTTCTTT. Translating gives CASSLWTGLMNTEAFF.

The chain joins TRBV4-3 to TRBJ2-4; 8 bases fit TRBD2. CDR1 and CDR2 (germline): LGHNA, YSLEER. The CDR3 length is 15 residues. The ends lost 0 bases at V and 4 bases at J; junction bases unmatched: 2. CDR3 nucleotide sequence: TGCGCCAGCAGCCAAGATGGGACTAGAAAAAACATTCAGTACTTC. Residues: CASSQDGTRKNIQYF.

The chain links TRBV27 to TRBJ2-3; TRBD1 might be the D (6 bases). V shed 6 bases and J shed 3 bases, with 16 bases lying between them. This CDR3 spans 15 amino acids. Per the germline V gene, CDR1 is MNHEY and CDR2 is SMNVEV (reference sequence). The CDR3 loop reads CASREPGAGTDTQYF. Written as DNA, the CDR3 is TGTGCCAGCAGAGAACCAGGGGCCGGGACAGATACGCAGTATTTT.